A selection of T cell receptor beta chains follows, all from one sample in a study of fetal regulatory T cell absence and autoimmunity. The protocol was immunoSEQ multiplex PCR, while the TCRdb copy is restricted to in-frame clones and leaves out a portion. The sample has approximately 94,000 clones, around 72% seen once. The sequencing input was pancreas tissue. These receptors came from a male donor with IPEX syndrome. Both conserved end residues are part of each CDR3. A D gene is named only where the DNA matches it firmly. Size is stated for part of the rows, as once, few or many counts, or as a class when the clone is expanded.

>TRBV15|TRBJ2-3|.|TRBD2
CATSSLAGYTDTQYF
TGTGCCACCAGCAGCTTAGCGGGGTACACAGATACGCAGTATTTT
>TRBV19|TRBJ1-6|.|.
CASSLGHLSSYNSPLHF
TGTGCCAGTAGTCTGGGACATTTGAGCTCCTATAATTCACCCCTCCACTTT
>TRBV7-2|TRBJ1-2|.|TRBD1
CASSLAYRGVFYGYTF
TGTGCCAGCAGCTTAGCGTACAGGGGGGTTTTCTATGGCTACACCTTC
>TRBV13|TRBJ2-1|.|.
CASSSFIYNEQFF
TGTGCCAGCAGCTCCTTTATCTACAATGAGCAGTTCTTC
>TRBV10-3|TRBJ1-1|.|.
CAISRGGVNTEAFF
TGTGCCATCAGCCGCGGGGGAGTTAACACTGAAGCTTTCTTT
>TRBV4-3|TRBJ1-2|.|TRBD1
CASSQDIYIPGGGLYGYTF
TGCGCCAGCAGCCAAGACATATATATCCCAGGGGGCGGTCTCTATGGCTACACCTTC
>TRBV10-2|TRBJ2-7|once|TRBD1
CASTGQGPSYEQYF
TGCGCCAGCACCGGACAGGGCCCGTCCTACGAGCAGTACTTC
>TRBV5-6|TRBJ1-1|few|.
CASSLTRTEAFF
TGTGCCAGCAGCTTGACCCGCACTGAAGCTTTCTTT
>TRBV2|TRBJ1-5|.|.
CASSEGGNQPQHF
TGTGCCAGCAGTGAAGGGGGGAATCAGCCCCAGCATTTT
>TRBV9|TRBJ2-1|.|.
CASSVSGVSSYNEQFF
TGTGCCAGCAGCGTATCCGGAGTCAGCTCCTACAATGAGCAGTTCTTC
>TRBV11-2|TRBJ2-3|.|.
CASSLDGYTDTQYF
TGTGCCAGCAGCTTAGACGGGTACACAGATACGCAGTATTTT
>TRBV7-9|TRBJ1-5|few|TRBD1
CASSPGTGGQPQHF
TGTGCCAGCAGCCCCGGGACAGGGGGCCAGCCCCAGCATTTT
>TRBV5-1|TRBJ2-1|.|TRBD2
CASIKGLAGGEQFF
TGCGCCAGCATCAAAGGACTAGCCGGCGGTGAGCAGTTCTTC
>TRBV30|TRBJ2-7|.|.
CAWSDLSYEQYF
TGTGCCTGGAGTGATCTCTCCTACGAGCAGTACTTC
>TRBV5-4|TRBJ2-5|.|TRBD2
CASSLEGGRGETQYF
TGTGCCAGCAGCTTGGAGGGCGGGAGGGGGGAGACCCAGTACTTC
>TRBV30|TRBJ1-4|.|.
CAWKRDQEKLFF
TGTGCCTGGAAAAGGGACCAAGAAAAACTGTTTTTT
>TRBV7-2|TRBJ2-2|.|.
CASSSYPAGELFF
TGTGCCAGCAGCTCTTATCCGGCCGGGGAGCTGTTTTTT
>TRBV7-2|TRBJ2-3|.|.
CASSVGAILADTQYF
TGTGCCAGCAGCGTAGGGGCTATCTTGGCAGATACGCAGTATTTT
>TRBV5-1|TRBJ2-3|.|.
CASSIWGRTDTQYF
TGCGCCAGCAGCATTTGGGGGCGGACAGATACGCAGTATTTT
>TRBV9|TRBJ2-2|.|TRBD2
CASSALAGNTGELFF
TGTGCCAGCAGCGCCCTAGCGGGGAACACCGGGGAGCTGTTTTTT
>TRBV12-5|TRBJ2-1|.|.
CASGLGTEVREQFF
TGTGCTAGTGGTTTGGGGACCGAAGTCAGAGAGCAGTTCTTC
>TRBV6-6|TRBJ2-7|.|TRBD1
CASSYSMDRGFYEQYF
TGTGCCAGCAGTTACTCGATGGACAGGGGATTCTACGAGCAGTACTTC
>TRBV27|TRBJ2-6|.|.
CASSSAFSGANVLTF
TGTGCCAGCAGTTCCGCCTTCTCTGGGGCCAACGTCCTGACTTTC
>TRBV7-8|TRBJ1-5|.|.
CASSVRTNQPQHF
TGTGCCAGCAGCGTGCGGACCAATCAGCCCCAGCATTTT
>TRBV19|TRBJ1-5|many|.
CASSIGGNQPQHF
TGTGCCAGTAGTATAGGGGGCAATCAGCCCCAGCATTTT
>TRBV19|TRBJ1-1|.|.
CASSILAGAMNTEAFF
TGTGCCAGTAGTATCCTCGCAGGGGCTATGAACACTGAAGCTTTCTTT
>TRBV2|TRBJ2-6|.|TRBD2
CASSERTSLSGANVLTF
TGTGCCAGCAGTGAAAGGACTAGCCTCTCTGGGGCCAACGTCCTGACTTTC
>TRBV4-2|TRBJ1-4|few|TRBD1
CASSQEGQGLEKLFF
TGTGCCAGCAGCCAAGAGGGACAGGGACTTGAAAAACTGTTTTTT
>TRBV7-6|TRBJ2-4|few|.
CASSLRVYSARQQNIQYF
TGTGCCAGCAGCTTAAGGGTTTATTCGGCGAGACAGCAAAACATTCAGTACTTC
>TRBV10-1|TRBJ2-3|.|TRBD2
CASSRTSADTQYF
TGCGCCAGCAGCAGGACTAGCGCGGATACGCAGTATTTT
>TRBV12-5|TRBJ2-1|.|TRBD2
CASGLVPTSGSDEQFF
TGTGCTAGTGGTTTGGTACCTACTAGCGGGAGCGATGAGCAGTTCTTC
>TRBV5-6|TRBJ2-5|.|TRBD2
CASSLGLAGGKTQYF
TGTGCCAGCAGCCTCGGACTAGCGGGGGGAAAGACCCAGTACTTC
>TRBV30|TRBJ2-2|.|.
CAWRVQGGKLFF
TGTGCCTGGAGGGTACAGGGCGGGAAGCTGTTTTTT
>TRBV7-9|TRBJ1-1|once|.
CASSFLWTVNTEAFF
TGTGCCAGCAGTTTTCTCTGGACTGTGAACACTGAAGCTTTCTTT
>TRBV9|TRBJ2-1|few|.
CASSPRGHTYNEQFF
TGTGCCAGCAGCCCCCGGGGCCACACCTACAATGAGCAGTTCTTC
>TRBV15|TRBJ1-2|.|.
CATSRERGATTYGYTF
TGTGCCACCAGCAGAGAAAGGGGGGCCACCACCTATGGCTACACCTTC
>TRBV9|TRBJ1-5|.|.
CASSVGGSGQPQHF
TGTGCCAGCAGCGTAGGGGGGTCGGGGCAGCCCCAGCATTTT
>TRBV7-9|TRBJ2-1|.|TRBD2
CASSLSGGAYNEQFF
TGTGCCAGCAGCCTTAGCGGGGGCGCCTACAATGAGCAGTTCTTC
>TRBV5-1|TRBJ2-5|.|TRBD2
CASRSAGGPQETQYF
TGCGCCAGCAGGTCGGCGGGGGGTCCACAAGAGACCCAGTACTTC
>TRBV19|TRBJ1-5|.|TRBD1
CASSYLDRGSGNQPQHF
TGTGCCAGTAGTTACCTGGACAGGGGAAGTGGGAATCAGCCCCAGCATTTT
>TRBV25-1|TRBJ2-7|.|.
CASSVLYEQYF
TGTGCCAGCAGTGTACTCTACGAGCAGTACTTC
>TRBV9|TRBJ2-7|once|TRBD2
CASTPGLAGEAGYEQYF
TGTGCCAGCACACCGGGACTAGCGGGAGAAGCGGGCTACGAGCAGTACTTC
>TRBV7-9|TRBJ1-2|once|.
CAEYGGGYGYTF
TGTGCTGAATACGGGGGAGGCTATGGCTACACCTTC
>TRBV30|TRBJ2-7|.|TRBD2
CAWRWGGSYEQYF
TGTGCCTGGAGGTGGGGGGGGTCCTACGAGCAGTACTTC
>TRBV27|TRBJ2-2|.|TRBD1
CASSYTGELDTGELFF
TGTGCCAGCAGTTATACAGGGGAGTTAGACACCGGGGAGCTGTTTTTT
>TRBV5-8|TRBJ2-5|.|TRBD1
CASSSTGTETQYF
TGTGCCAGCAGCTCGACAGGGACGGAGACCCAGTACTTC
>TRBV18|TRBJ2-5|.|TRBD1
CAGTGGAEETQYF
TGTGCCGGGACAGGGGGCGCGGAAGAGACCCAGTACTTC
>TRBV12-5|TRBJ2-7|.|.
CASGLVPWRHADYEQYF
TGTGCTAGTGGTTTGGTACCCTGGCGTCACGCCGACTACGAGCAGTACTTC
>TRBV7-2|TRBJ2-5|.|TRBD2
CASSLADGGAETQYF
TGTGCCAGCAGCTTAGCGGACGGGGGGGCTGAGACCCAGTACTTC
>TRBV11-2|TRBJ2-7|.|.
CASSLELSGYEQYF
TGTGCCAGCAGCTTAGAGCTATCGGGCTACGAGCAGTACTTC
>TRBV19|TRBJ1-3|.|.
CASSARGGSRNTIYF
TGTGCCAGTAGTGCGCGGGGGGGCTCCCGAAACACCATATATTTT
>TRBV27|TRBJ2-3|once|TRBD1
CASSVMTGGTDTQYF
TGTGCCAGCAGTGTGATGACAGGGGGCACAGATACGCAGTATTTT
>TRBV4-3|TRBJ1-6|.|.
CASSQVGRDYNSPLHF
TGCGCCAGCAGCCAAGTCGGCAGGGACTATAATTCACCCCTCCACTTT
>TRBV5-5|TRBJ2-7|.|TRBD1
CASSWRQGPYEQYF
TGTGCCAGCAGTTGGAGACAGGGCCCCTACGAGCAGTACTTC